The clone carrying this TCR beta chain was observed once. Its specificity is not known. The data derive from a study of Ad26.COV2.S vaccination and SARS-CoV-2 variants. Study-level background: As a participant in COV1001, the donor was in the Ad26.COV2.S trial arm. Ad26.COV2.S shots went into the muscle once or twice, 56 days apart. Regarding the study as a whole: Assessments of TCR breadth and depth may have underestimated the total T cell responses.

Only in-frame clones appear in the TCRdb table, and some are missing; sequencing was by immunoSEQ multiplex PCR. The sample carries more than 300,000 clones, roughly 80% recorded once. Germline V CDR1 and CDR2: MDHEN, SYDVKM. Trimming removed 8 bases from V and 1 base from J, with 8 bases in between. This CDR3 has 12 residues. Noted treatment: 19 received Ad26.COV2.S at low or high dose, single or two shots; roughly five received placebo; per-sample allocation not given. Sampling took place 63 days after the first vaccine or placebo injection. Sequences were derived from peripheral blood, sampled in a trial of Ad26.COV2.S vaccine versus placebo. The chain employs TRBV28 and TRBJ1-1; D remains unclear. The TCR comes from a person aged 18-65 years who received the Ad26.COV2.S COVID-19 vaccine or a placebo. CDR3 region: CASGPANTEAFF. CDR3 in DNA: TGTGCCAGCGGACCAGCGAACACTGAAGCTTTCTTT.